This T cell receptor (beta chain) was observed in a study of cytomegalovirus exposure and HLA in healthy donors. Of note for this clone: Its antigen is as yet unknown.

Amplification used 60 Vbeta primers and 13 Jbeta primers. TCRdb's copy holds only in-frame clones and misses some; the assay was immunoSEQ multiplex PCR. The table records 150,000 or so clones, roughly 85% of them present only once. The CDR3 is made up of 14 amino acids. Between the trimmed V and J ends, which lost 6 bases and 0 bases, there was a span of 12 bases. In germline, CDR1 is SGHRS, CDR2 YFSETQ. Study conclusions and caveats: TCR beta sequences reportedly predicted most subjects' HLA-A and HLA-B alleles accurately. Using a false discovery rate of 0.05, a later analysis showed that roughly 16,000 TCR beta sequences were associated with HLA alleles. According to a later analysis, most TCR beta chains associated with CMV appeared HLA-restricted.

Sequencing was performed on PBMCs. The TCR was taken from a woman aged 18-29 years in good health and CMV-seronegative. V gene TRBV5-1 combines with J gene TRBJ1-2; no definite D call. The CDR3 reads CASTREGTNYGYTF. The CDR3 region has the DNA TGCGCCAGCACTAGGGAGGGAACTAACTATGGCTACACCTTC.